This T cell receptor beta chain appears in the sequencing data of a study of cytomegalovirus exposure and HLA in healthy donors. Both 60 Vbeta primers and 13 Jbeta primers went into the PCR. The data were produced by immunoSEQ multiplex PCR, yet TCRdb's version contains in-frame clones alone and is incomplete. The sample comprises under 200,000 clones, around 80% of which are singletons, and 7.5% to 9.5% rests with the top ten. Per the germline V gene, CDR1 is GTSNPN and CDR2 is SVGIG (reference sequence). V dropped 0 bases and J dropped 13 bases, with 21 bases sitting between them. The CDR3 sequence is 14 residues long.

The source of this sequence is a male donor in good health and CMV-seropositive. The chain has TRBV30 and TRBJ1-2; no definite D call. Specimen: PBMCs. The CDR3 loop reads CAWSVGFGVMVFTF. CDR3 DNA: TGTGCCTGGAGTGTAGGATTCGGGGTAATGGTGTTCACCTTC.